This T cell receptor (beta chain) was sequenced during a study of blood T cell repertoires in COVID-19. The repertoire was sequenced with immunoSEQ multiplex PCR; TCRdb's copy has only in-frame clones and lacks some. The sample has 100,000 or so clones; 85% to 90% are singletons. From germline, CDR1 is MNHNY and CDR2 SVGAGI (reference sequence). The length of the CDR3 is 15 residues. V shed 4 bases and J 0 bases; nucleotides not matched to a gene: 3. Specimen: peripheral blood. The sequence derives from a human donor in a cohort sampled during active COVID-19. This chain links TRBV6-6 with TRBJ2-3, with 8 positions matching TRBD1. The CDR3 nucleotides are TGTGCCAGCAGTTCCCAGGGGGCTAGCACAGATACGCAGTATTTT. Residues: CASSSQGASTDTQYF.